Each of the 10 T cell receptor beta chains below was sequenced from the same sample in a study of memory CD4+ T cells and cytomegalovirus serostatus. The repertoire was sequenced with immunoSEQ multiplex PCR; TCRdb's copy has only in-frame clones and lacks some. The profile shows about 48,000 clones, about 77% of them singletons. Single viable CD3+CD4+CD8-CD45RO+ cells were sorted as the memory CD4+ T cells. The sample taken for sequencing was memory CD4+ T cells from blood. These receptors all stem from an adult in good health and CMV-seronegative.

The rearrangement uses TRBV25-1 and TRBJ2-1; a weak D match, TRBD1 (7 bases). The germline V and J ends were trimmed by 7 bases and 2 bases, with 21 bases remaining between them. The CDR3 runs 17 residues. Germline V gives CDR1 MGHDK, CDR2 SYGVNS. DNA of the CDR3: TGTGCCAGCACCAGGTCAAGCGGAGGGGGCCCCTACAATGAGCAGTTCTTC. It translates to CASTRSSGGGPYNEQFF.

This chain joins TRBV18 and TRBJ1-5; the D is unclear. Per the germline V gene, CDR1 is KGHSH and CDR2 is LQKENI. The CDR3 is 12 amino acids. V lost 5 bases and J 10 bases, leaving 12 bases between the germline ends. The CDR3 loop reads CASSSDGFPQHF. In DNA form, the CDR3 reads TGTGCCAGCTCATCCGACGGCTTCCCCCAGCATTTT.

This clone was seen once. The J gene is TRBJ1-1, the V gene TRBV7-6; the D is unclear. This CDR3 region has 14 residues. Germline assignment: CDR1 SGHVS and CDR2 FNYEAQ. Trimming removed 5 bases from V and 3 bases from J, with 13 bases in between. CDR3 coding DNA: TGTGCCAGCAGCAGGAAGCCGGTGGACACTGAAGCTTTCTTT. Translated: CASSRKPVDTEAFF.

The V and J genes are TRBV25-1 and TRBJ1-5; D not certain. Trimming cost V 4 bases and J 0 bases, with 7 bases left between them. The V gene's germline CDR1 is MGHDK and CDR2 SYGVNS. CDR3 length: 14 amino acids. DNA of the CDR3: TGTGCCAGCAGTGTCAGCTATAGCAATCAGCCCCAGCATTTT. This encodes CASSVSYSNQPQHF. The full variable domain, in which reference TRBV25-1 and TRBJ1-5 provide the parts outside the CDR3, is EADIYQTPRYLVIGTGKKITLECSQTMGHDKMYWYQQDPGMELHLIHYSYGVNSTEKGDLSSESTVSRIRTEHFPLTLESARPSHTSQYLCASSVSYSNQPQHFGDGTRLSIL.

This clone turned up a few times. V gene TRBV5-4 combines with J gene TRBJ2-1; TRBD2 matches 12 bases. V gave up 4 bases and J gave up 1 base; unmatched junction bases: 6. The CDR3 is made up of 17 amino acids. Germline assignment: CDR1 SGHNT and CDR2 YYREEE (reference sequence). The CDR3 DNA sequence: TGTGCCAGCAGCGCCTCTCTAGCGGGAGGGTCCTACAATGAGCAGTTCTTC. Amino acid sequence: CASSASLAGGSYNEQFF.

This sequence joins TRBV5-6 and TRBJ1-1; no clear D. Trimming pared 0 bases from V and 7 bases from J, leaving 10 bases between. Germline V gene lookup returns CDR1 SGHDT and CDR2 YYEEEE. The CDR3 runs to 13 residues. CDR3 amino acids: CASSLGARLEAFF. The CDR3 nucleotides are TGTGCCAGCAGCTTGGGGGCACGACTTGAAGCTTTCTTT.

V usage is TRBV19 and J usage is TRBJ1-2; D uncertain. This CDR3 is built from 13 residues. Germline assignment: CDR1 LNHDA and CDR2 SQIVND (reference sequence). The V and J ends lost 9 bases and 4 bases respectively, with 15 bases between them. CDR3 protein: CASQDLTVYGYTF. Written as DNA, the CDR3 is TGTGCCAGCCAGGACCTAACCGTCTATGGCTACACCTTC.

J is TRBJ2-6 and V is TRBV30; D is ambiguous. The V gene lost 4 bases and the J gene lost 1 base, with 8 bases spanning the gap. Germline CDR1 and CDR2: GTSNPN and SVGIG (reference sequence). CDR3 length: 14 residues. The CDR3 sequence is CAWMALSGANVLTF. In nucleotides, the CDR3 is TGTGCCTGGATGGCGTTATCTGGGGCCAACGTCCTGACTTTC.

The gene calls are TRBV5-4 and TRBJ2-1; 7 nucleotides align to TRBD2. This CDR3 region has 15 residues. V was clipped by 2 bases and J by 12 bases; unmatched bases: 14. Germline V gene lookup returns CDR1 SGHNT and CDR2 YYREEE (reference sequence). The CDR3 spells CASSFPGGFLKGQFF. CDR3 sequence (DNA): TGTGCCAGCAGCTTTCCGGGAGGCTTTCTCAAGGGGCAGTTCTTC.

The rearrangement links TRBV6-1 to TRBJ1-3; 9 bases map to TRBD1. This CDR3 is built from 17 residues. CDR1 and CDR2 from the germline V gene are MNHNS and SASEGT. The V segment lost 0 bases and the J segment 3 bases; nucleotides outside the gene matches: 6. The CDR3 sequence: CASSEAGTGRFGNTIYF. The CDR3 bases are TGTGCCAGCAGTGAAGCAGGGACAGGGCGTTTTGGAAACACCATATATTTT.